A selection of T cell receptor beta chains follows, all from one sample in a study of T cell responses to AZD1222 COVID-19 vaccine. Data came from immunoSEQ multiplex PCR; TCRdb stores just in-frame clones and leaves some out. The sample holds 95,000 to 150,000 clones, about 87% seen once. Sequencing was performed on peripheral blood, taken on day 0 of AZD1222 vaccination. The source of these receptors is an adult in good health. The conserved cysteine and the conserved F or W are not part of the CDR3 here. D genes are given only for firm matches. Only part of the rows carry a size: once, few, many, or a class if the clone is expanded.

v_gene: TRBV19; abundance: NA; d_gene: TRBD1; j_gene: TRBJ2-7; CDR3aa: ASSLGQGAYEQY
v_gene: TRBV5-3; abundance: NA; d_gene: TRBD2; j_gene: TRBJ2-7; CDR3aa: ARSLNGREHYEQY
v_gene: TRBV4-2; abundance: NA; d_gene: NA; j_gene: TRBJ1-1; CDR3aa: ASSQPPGAPRPTEAF
v_gene: TRBV24-1; abundance: NA; d_gene: NA; j_gene: TRBJ2-5; CDR3aa: ATRGTSETQY
v_gene: TRBV28; abundance: NA; d_gene: NA; j_gene: TRBJ2-4; CDR3aa: ATQGAAKNIQY
v_gene: TRBV7-9; abundance: few; d_gene: NA; j_gene: TRBJ2-2; CDR3aa: ASSEGKPGGTGELF
v_gene: TRBV7-9; abundance: NA; d_gene: NA; j_gene: TRBJ2-7; CDR3aa: ASSFPGYPYEQY
v_gene: TRBV7-8; abundance: NA; d_gene: TRBD2; j_gene: TRBJ2-3; CDR3aa: ASSGDWRGATDTQY
v_gene: TRBV4-3; abundance: NA; d_gene: TRBD1; j_gene: TRBJ2-7; CDR3aa: ASSRVGPGTGGYEQY
v_gene: TRBV10-1; abundance: NA; d_gene: NA; j_gene: TRBJ1-1; CDR3aa: ASSDRTAEAF
v_gene: TRBV4-3; abundance: NA; d_gene: TRBD1; j_gene: TRBJ2-3; CDR3aa: ASSQEILDRVGLISTDTQY
v_gene: TRBV19; abundance: NA; d_gene: NA; j_gene: TRBJ1-1; CDR3aa: ASSIERNTEAF
v_gene: TRBV6-2/TRBV6-3; abundance: NA; d_gene: TRBD2; j_gene: TRBJ2-1; CDR3aa: ASSYSINRGGDGSYNEQF
v_gene: TRBV18; abundance: NA; d_gene: NA; j_gene: TRBJ1-4; CDR3aa: ASSPPTAEKLF
v_gene: TRBV12-3/TRBV12-4; abundance: NA; d_gene: NA; j_gene: TRBJ2-7; CDR3aa: ASSLGGSYEQY
v_gene: TRBV27; abundance: NA; d_gene: NA; j_gene: TRBJ2-7; CDR3aa: ASSGGSRWYEQY
v_gene: TRBV6-1; abundance: NA; d_gene: NA; j_gene: TRBJ2-3; CDR3aa: ASSEGYTQY
v_gene: TRBV4-2; abundance: few; d_gene: TRBD1; j_gene: TRBJ1-6; CDR3aa: ASSRGTGISPLH
v_gene: TRBV7-9; abundance: NA; d_gene: TRBD1; j_gene: TRBJ1-3; CDR3aa: ASSLFDRGRNTIY
v_gene: TRBV18; abundance: NA; d_gene: TRBD1; j_gene: TRBJ2-5; CDR3aa: ASSPPGTGRETQY
v_gene: TRBV5-1; abundance: NA; d_gene: NA; j_gene: TRBJ2-1; CDR3aa: ASSSGGVGEQF
v_gene: TRBV5-1; abundance: NA; d_gene: TRBD1; j_gene: TRBJ2-7; CDR3aa: ASSKQQGALPHEQY
v_gene: TRBV7-2; abundance: NA; d_gene: TRBD2; j_gene: TRBJ2-5; CDR3aa: ASSLATSVLGETQY
v_gene: TRBV7-2; abundance: NA; d_gene: NA; j_gene: TRBJ1-5; CDR3aa: ASSLAENQPQH
v_gene: TRBV28; abundance: NA; d_gene: NA; j_gene: TRBJ2-5; CDR3aa: ASSLSGKETQY
v_gene: TRBV7-9; abundance: NA; d_gene: NA; j_gene: TRBJ1-5; CDR3aa: ASSASGATSNQPQH
v_gene: TRBV6-5; abundance: NA; d_gene: NA; j_gene: TRBJ2-5; CDR3aa: ASSYAAEETQY
v_gene: TRBV4-1; abundance: NA; d_gene: NA; j_gene: TRBJ1-1; CDR3aa: ASSQGPEAF
v_gene: TRBV9; abundance: once; d_gene: TRBD2; j_gene: TRBJ2-5; CDR3aa: ASSLGTSGRAHETQY
v_gene: TRBV6-2/TRBV6-3; abundance: NA; d_gene: NA; j_gene: TRBJ2-3; CDR3aa: ASSYGTDSTDTQY
v_gene: TRBV2; abundance: NA; d_gene: NA; j_gene: TRBJ1-6; CDR3aa: ASRDRASSYNSPLH
v_gene: TRBV5-1; abundance: NA; d_gene: NA; j_gene: TRBJ2-3; CDR3aa: ASSLGLATDTQY
v_gene: TRBV29-1; abundance: NA; d_gene: NA; j_gene: TRBJ1-1; CDR3aa: SVVGDLGPRGAF
v_gene: TRBV10-2; abundance: NA; d_gene: NA; j_gene: TRBJ2-3; CDR3aa: ASSYYDEQY
v_gene: TRBV30; abundance: few; d_gene: NA; j_gene: TRBJ2-7; CDR3aa: AWSANYEQY
v_gene: TRBV10-3; abundance: NA; d_gene: TRBD2; j_gene: TRBJ2-5; CDR3aa: AISEPLAGGETQY
v_gene: TRBV6-6; abundance: NA; d_gene: TRBD1; j_gene: TRBJ2-5; CDR3aa: ASSSTGEETQY
v_gene: TRBV7-9; abundance: NA; d_gene: NA; j_gene: TRBJ1-2; CDR3aa: ASSRPKAVDGYT
v_gene: TRBV27; abundance: NA; d_gene: TRBD2; j_gene: TRBJ2-1; CDR3aa: ASSSVAGGGEQF
v_gene: TRBV10-3; abundance: NA; d_gene: TRBD1; j_gene: TRBJ2-7; CDR3aa: AIRGDSLRYEQY
v_gene: TRBV6-2/TRBV6-3; abundance: NA; d_gene: NA; j_gene: TRBJ2-1; CDR3aa: ASSYSQTNEQF
v_gene: TRBV27; abundance: NA; d_gene: NA; j_gene: TRBJ1-6; CDR3aa: ASSFGGLSNSPLH
v_gene: TRBV11-2; abundance: NA; d_gene: NA; j_gene: TRBJ1-2; CDR3aa: ASSHGGALHYGYT
v_gene: TRBV7-9; abundance: NA; d_gene: NA; j_gene: TRBJ1-5; CDR3aa: ASSSAWEGQPQH
v_gene: TRBV11-2; abundance: NA; d_gene: NA; j_gene: TRBJ2-7; CDR3aa: ASSPIGRGREIPYEQY
v_gene: TRBV7-9; abundance: NA; d_gene: NA; j_gene: TRBJ1-3; CDR3aa: ASSFGAQGISGNTIY
v_gene: TRBV7-3; abundance: NA; d_gene: NA; j_gene: TRBJ2-5; CDR3aa: ASSQRETQY
v_gene: TRBV11-2; abundance: NA; d_gene: TRBD1; j_gene: TRBJ2-1; CDR3aa: ASSLSGQGWNEQF
v_gene: TRBV28; abundance: NA; d_gene: NA; j_gene: TRBJ1-2; CDR3aa: ASSTLQGNYGYT